The present T cell receptor beta chain was sequenced within a study of human T cells and chemical hapten exposure. V lost 0 bases, J lost 6 bases, and 10 bases lay in between. Germline CDR1 and CDR2: SGHVS and FNYEAQ. This CDR3 is 14 amino acids long. This clonotype appeared a few times. TCRdb reanalysed the RACE reads using MiXCR and keeps one entry per CDR3 protein. The data contain about 380,000 distinct CDR3 sequences, around 5% of them singletons. Specified time point: patch test 1, 2 weeks after DPC sensitization. Sample treatment: therapeutic diphenylcyclopropenone sensitization with weekly scalp DPC.

J is TRBJ2-3 and V is TRBV7-6; D gene ambiguous. The receptor was derived from a woman between 45 and 65 years old with alopecia areata. Some clones in this sample may be carry-over from other donors' samples. The sample here was whole blood, taken in connection with sensitization to the hapten diphenylcyclopropenone (DPC). CDR3 DNA sequence: TGTGCCAGCAGCTTAGCGGTCAGAGCCGATACGCAGTATTTT. Its protein is CASSLAVRADTQYF.